This passage covers 25 T cell receptor beta chains from one sample sequenced in a study of blood T cells in healthy people across ages. A second PCR, run for roughly 7 to 11 cycles, used a sample-barcoded 5' primer plus a J-beta primer mix. TCRdb processed the 5' RACE reads anew with MiXCR; each CDR3 protein has one entry. The sample consists of 800,000 to 950,000 distinct CDR3 sequences, about 36% of them appearing once. Input material: blood. The receptors derive from a man aged 18 to 35 in good health.

This clonotype was observed a few times. The rearrangement links TRBV7-2 to TRBJ1-5; D call uncertain. Germline CDR1 is SGHTA and CDR2 is FQGNSA. There are 14 residues in the CDR3. Trimming took 3 bases from V and 3 from J, leaving 9 bases between them. CDR3 sequence: CASSLTSPNQPQHF. The CDR3 DNA follows: TGTGCCAGCAGCTTGACGTCCCCCAATCAGCCCCAGCATTTT.

This clonotype was picked up many times. The chain combines TRBV6-5 with TRBJ2-1; 9 bases agree with TRBD1. Germline lookup yields CDR1 MNHEY and CDR2 SVGAGI. V dropped 6 bases and J dropped 3; count of bases not matched to a gene: 3. The CDR3 contains 14 residues. The CDR3 nucleotides are TGTGCCAGCAGCGGGACAGGGAACTACAATGAGCAGTTCTTC. Translated, it gives CASSGTGNYNEQFF.

The V call is TRBV18, the J call TRBJ2-7; D gene unclear. Trimming took 5 bases from V and 10 from J, leaving 24 bases between them. CDR1 and CDR2 from the germline V gene are KGHSH and LQKENI. The CDR3 has 15 residues. The CDR3 spells CASSSVTNSTPFQYF. CDR3 coding DNA: TGTGCCAGCTCATCGGTCACAAACAGTACGCCATTTCAGTACTTC.

A remark on this clonotype: It is likely a read error, because the conserved phenylalanine at the end of the CDR3 is missing. Because the CDR3's place on the DNA is in doubt, the DNA is left out and the CDR3 is given as listed by TCRdb. The genes are TRBV5-1 and TRBJ2-6; the table gives TRBD1 as D, unverified against the DNA. Germline loops: CDR1 SGHRS, CDR2 YFSETQ. The CDR3 has 16 residues if both end residues are counted. CDR3 amino acids: CASSVGHGLLANVLTI.

This clonotype was seen a handful of times. This sequence joins TRBV2 and TRBJ2-7; D is uncertain. CDR3 length equals 13 residues. The V end lost 7 bases, the J end lost 6 bases, and 16 bases lay between the germline ends. Germline V lookup: CDR1 SNHLY, CDR2 FYNNEI. The DNA of the CDR3 is TGTGCCAGCAACCAGGAACAGATGGGCGAGCAGTACTTC. Translated: CASNQEQMGEQYF.

This clonotype occurred a few times. The chain joins TRBV5-1 to TRBJ2-1, with D uncertain. Looked up from germline, CDR1 is SGHRS and CDR2 is YFSETQ. Trimming pared 0 bases from V and 9 bases from J, leaving 10 bases between. The CDR3 is 13 amino acids. CDR3: CASSLATTREQFF. The CDR3 DNA is TGCGCCAGCAGCTTGGCCACTACTCGTGAGCAGTTCTTC.

Only a few counts were recorded for this clonotype. The junction shows a germline mismatch at one end, possibly a read error. The CDR3 sequence is CSARGLAGATYNGQFF. The DNA for the CDR3 is TGCAGTGCTAGAGGACTAGCGGGGGCGACGTACAATGGGCAGTTCTTC. J is TRBJ2-1 and V is TRBV20-1; 12 bases align to TRBD2. The CDR3 has 16 residues. Germline loops: CDR1 DFQATT, CDR2 SNEGSKA (reference sequence).

V is TRBV12-5 and J is TRBJ2-1, with 7 bases that match TRBD1. Germline lookup yields CDR1 LGHNT and CDR2 FRNRAP. There are 14 residues in the CDR3. With V trimmed by 6 bases and J by 5 bases, 7 bases remained unmatched. The CDR3 loop reads CASGPGGSDNEQFF. Written as DNA, the CDR3 is TGTGCTAGTGGGCCAGGGGGTTCTGACAATGAGCAGTTCTTC.

This clonotype was found a few times. This chain joins TRBV12-3 or TRBV12-4 and TRBJ1-6; perhaps TRBD1 as D (5 bases). The CDR3 runs 15 residues. The V end lost 4 bases, the J end lost 3 bases, and 10 bases lay between the germline ends. The CDR3 is CASSSRGVYNSPLHF. The CDR3 DNA reads as TGTGCCAGCAGTTCTCGAGGGGTCTATAATTCACCCCTCCACTTT.

The chain has TRBV20-1 and TRBJ1-1; weak D call: TRBD1 (5 bases). CDR1 DFQATT and CDR2 SNEGSKA come from the germline V gene (reference sequence). V was clipped by 6 bases and J by 0 bases, with 11 bases between them. The CDR3 has 13 amino acids. CDR3 nucleotides: TGCAGTGCCCGACTGACAGTGAACACTGAAGCTTTCTTT. Its translation: CSARLTVNTEAFF.

This clonotype was detected a few times. This rearrangement joins TRBV18 to TRBJ2-5; TRBD2 matches 8 bases. V lost 5 bases, J lost 11 bases, and 16 bases stayed unmatched. CDR3 length equals 15 residues. CDR1 is KGHSH, CDR2 LQKENI, per germline. The CDR3 coding sequence is TGTGCCAGCTCATCGCAAGCGGGGGTGCACAATGAGCAGTACTTC. Its translation: CASSSQAGVHNEQYF.

At least ten counts were recorded for this clonotype. The chain carries TRBV20-1 and TRBJ2-5, with a tentative D call TRBD1 (5 bases). V lost 0 bases and J 2 bases, leaving 22 bases between the germline ends. The CDR3 has 18 amino acids. Germline V gives CDR1 DFQATT, CDR2 SNEGSKA (reference sequence). CDR3 DNA: TGCAGTGCTAGAGATACAACAGGCCTAGGTGGGTGGCAAGAGACCCAGTACTTC. Residues: CSARDTTGLGGWQETQYF.

J is TRBJ1-5 and V is TRBV6-6; maybe TRBD1 (6 bases). Looked up from germline, CDR1 is MNHNY and CDR2 is SVGAGI (reference sequence). Deletions cut 8 bases from V and 6 bases from J, with 23 bases between. The CDR3 is made up of 16 amino acids. CDR3: CASLRRGAGVAQPQHF. CDR3 sequence (DNA): TGTGCCAGCCTTAGGCGGGGGGCGGGTGTAGCTCAGCCCCAGCATTTT.

On this clonotype itself: A much larger clone differs from this one at a single base, so this may be a read error. The rearrangement joins TRBV12-3 or TRBV12-4 to TRBJ1-2; 8 positions agree with TRBD1. The CDR3 totals 16 residues. V was clipped by 5 bases and J by 4 bases; unmatched bases: 12. As DNA, the CDR3 is TGTGCCAGCAGTCCCTTGACAGGGGACTTCGTCTATGGCTACACCTTC. Its protein product is CASSPLTGDFVYGYTF.

The chain carries TRBV7-2 and TRBJ1-6, with no clear D. Germline-derived CDR1 and CDR2 are SGHTA and FQGNSA. The CDR3 runs to 12 residues. The V end was cut by 3 bases, the J end by 11 bases, with 8 bases between. The CDR3 loop reads CASSFVGAPLHF. CDR3 bases: TGTGCCAGCAGCTTTGTGGGTGCACCCCTCCACTTT.

The chain combines TRBV15 with TRBJ2-1; perhaps TRBD2 as D (5 bases). The CDR3 sequence is 15 residues long. Germline CDR1 reads LNHNV; CDR2 reads YYDKDF (reference sequence). With 1 base removed from V and 7 bases from J, the gap between germline ends came to 14 bases. This CDR3 reads CATSRGGSVKNEQFF. The DNA for the CDR3 is TGTGCCACCAGCAGAGGAGGGTCAGTGAAGAATGAGCAGTTCTTC.

The chain has TRBV2 and TRBJ1-5; D might be TRBD1 (5 bases). The CDR3 is 14 residues long. Trimming cost V 3 bases and J 5 bases, with 11 bases left between them. Germline lookup yields CDR1 SNHLY and CDR2 FYNNEI. In DNA, the CDR3 is TGTGCCAGCAGTGACGTATCGGGGGATCAGCCCCAGCATTTT. It translates to CASSDVSGDQPQHF. Full variable domain (rest looked up from reference TRBV2 and TRBJ1-5): EPEVTQTPSHQVTQMGQEVILRCVPISNHLYFYWYRQILGQKVEFLVSFYNNEISEKSEIFDDQFSVERPDGSNFTLKIRSTKLEDSAMYFCASSDVSGDQPQHFGDGTRLSIL.

The chain couples TRBV12-3 or TRBV12-4 to TRBJ2-1; TRBD1 might be the D (6 bases). The CDR3 is made up of 13 amino acids. The V end was cut by 6 bases, the J end by 7 bases, with 13 bases between. The CDR3 coding sequence is TGTGCCAGCAGCACAGGGAAGGGGAATGAGCAGTTCTTC. Its translation: CASSTGKGNEQFF.

On this clonotype itself: One end of the junction does not line up with germline, which may come from a read error. The J gene is TRBJ1-2, the V gene TRBV9; maybe TRBD1 (6 bases). The germline V gene encodes CDR1 SGDLS and CDR2 YYNGEE. There are 19 residues in the CDR3. Written as DNA, the CDR3 is TGTGCCAGCATCGTATTGGGGGGCAGGAGGCCCCAAAGTAACTATGGCTACACCTTC. Encoded protein: CASIVLGGRRPQSNYGYTF.

V and J are TRBV2 and TRBJ1-5; D gene uncertain. The V and J ends lost 2 bases and 6 bases respectively, with 14 bases between them. This CDR3 is built from 15 residues. Germline loops: CDR1 SNHLY, CDR2 FYNNEI. The CDR3 nucleotides read TGTGCCAGCAGTGAACTTCAATTGTACGGTCAGCCCCAGCATTTT. It translates to CASSELQLYGQPQHF.

V usage is TRBV27 and J usage is TRBJ2-3; 15 positions match TRBD2. Germline V gives CDR1 MNHEY, CDR2 SMNVEV (reference sequence). CDR3 length: 18 residues. The trim removed 0 bases at V and 4 bases at J, leaving 5 bases unmatched. The CDR3 loop is CASSLSPGLAGGADTQYF. The CDR3 DNA reads TGTGCCAGCAGTTTATCCCCGGGACTAGCGGGGGGCGCAGATACGCAGTATTTT.

Of note for this clonotype: This may be a read error, as it is one base from a much larger clone. The chain uses TRBV12-3 or TRBV12-4 and TRBJ2-4; TRBD1 agrees at 7 bases. This CDR3 spans 16 amino acids. J lost 0 bases, V lost 7 bases, and 9 bases had no gene match. CDR3 DNA sequence: TGTGCCAGCAACCTAGGACAGGAGCTAGCCAAAAACATTCAGTACTTC. Translation gives CASNLGQELAKNIQYF.

This clonotype turned up a few times. The V call is TRBV4-1, the J call TRBJ1-5; D ambiguous. Trimming pared 1 base from V and 3 bases from J, leaving 10 bases between. The germline CDR1 and CDR2 sequences are MGHRA and YSYEKL. The CDR3 runs 15 residues. CDR3 sequence reads: CASSQAVQNNQPQHF. CDR3 DNA sequence: TGCGCCAGCAGCCAAGCAGTCCAGAACAATCAGCCCCAGCATTTT.

The chain couples TRBV7-2 to TRBJ1-5, with D perhaps matching TRBD1 (6 bases). The germline CDR1 and CDR2 sequences are SGHTA and FQGNSA. Trimming removed 5 bases at V and 6 bases at J, with 20 bases between. The CDR3 is 16 residues long. The CDR3 bases are TGTGCCAGCAGCCCGTCCACAGGGTTGTTCTCTCAGCCCCAGCATTTT. Encoded protein: CASSPSTGLFSQPQHF. Full variable domain (remainder filled in from reference TRBV7-2 and TRBJ1-5): GAGVSQSPSNKVTEKGKDVELRCDPISGHTALYWYRQSLGQGLEFLIYFQGNSAPDKSGLPSDRFSAERTGGSVSTLTIQRTQQEDSAVYLCASSPSTGLFSQPQHFGDGTRLSIL.

This clonotype has just a few counts. The V and J genes are TRBV4-1 and TRBJ2-6; TRBD2 is a possible D gene (6 bases). Germline-derived CDR1 and CDR2 are MGHRA and YSYEKL. Trimming shortened V by 3 bases and J by 0 bases, and 12 bases separated the two germline ends. The CDR3 has 17 residues. The CDR3 DNA reads TGCGCCAGCAGCCACGGGAGAATATCCTCTGGGGCCAACGTCCTGACTTTC. Amino acids: CASSHGRISSGANVLTF.